This T cell receptor beta chain was profiled in a study of PD-L1 blockade in urothelial cancer. Overall study context: Patients' histories included 0 to 3 prior chemotherapy regimens. There were a median of about 140,000 T cells in blood samples.

Study-wide points: In blood at 3 weeks, tumor-associated clones expanded more among patients with durable benefit.

TCRdb's table, derived via immunoSEQ multiplex PCR, lists solely in-frame clones and lacks some. The top ten clones hold about 4.5% of a sample with 50,000 or so clones, over 75% of them seen once. There were between 1 and 8 samples from each patient, taken pretreatment and on-treatment. The V gene's germline CDR1 is KGHSH and CDR2 LQKENI. There are 13 residues in the CDR3. V gave up 6 bases and J gave up 2 bases, with 11 bases separating them. With regard to this clone: Antigen unknown.

The input for sequencing was PBMCs, taken around atezolizumab (anti-PD-L1) treatment. This TCR derives from a man aged 65 to 79 with urothelial cancer. The V call is TRBV18, the J call TRBJ2-7; D uncertain. The DNA for the CDR3 is TGTGCCAGCTCCCAGACTCAACCCTACGAGCAGTACTTC. Translation gives CASSQTQPYEQYF.